A selection of T cell receptor beta chains follows, all from one sample in a study of liver allograft versus peripheral blood T cells. TCRdb re-called the reads through MiXCR, storing one row per CDR3 protein. In the table there are about 580 distinct CDR3 sequences, approximately 10% of which are singletons. These receptors all stem from a human patient who had a liver transplant. The graft donor may have contributed some T cells. Both conserved end residues are part of each CDR3. D genes are given only for firm matches. Where a row states a size, it is once, few, many or the class of an expanded clone; other rows omit it.

D gene,clone size,J gene,V gene,CDR3 DNA,CDR3 protein
TRBD2,medium-sized,TRBJ2-2,TRBV10-1,TGCGCCAGCAGTGAGTCGGGGGGGACCGGGGAGCTGTTTTTT,CASSESGGTGELFF
-,-,TRBJ1-1,TRBV11-2,TGTGCCAGCAGACCTGGGGGGATGGCTGAAGCTTTCTTT,CASRPGGMAEAFF
TRBD1,-,TRBJ1-1,TRBV19,TGTGCCAGTAGTATAAGACAGGGTACAGCTTTCTTT,CASSIRQGTAFF
-,medium-sized,TRBJ2-7,TRBV3-1,TGTGCCAGCAGCCCCCGGCAGGGGGGGTCCTACGAGCAGTACTTC,CASSPRQGGSYEQYF
-,medium-sized,TRBJ2-5,TRBV20-1,TGCAGTGCTAGATGGGTCCAAGAGACCCAGTACTTC,CSARWVQETQYF
-,medium-sized,TRBJ2-5,TRBV20-1,TGCAGTGCTAATCGGGGAGTGGAGACCCAGTACTTC,CSANRGVETQYF
-,large,TRBJ2-7,TRBV6-5,TGTGCCAGCATGGTGGGGAGCGTGGGCACCTACGAGCAGTACTTC,CASMVGSVGTYEQYF
-,large,TRBJ1-5,TRBV6-2/TRBV6-3,TGTGCCAGCAGTTACCCGACCATCGGGGGCGGAGTGAATCAGCCCCAGCATTTT,CASSYPTIGGGVNQPQHF
-,medium-sized,TRBJ2-1,TRBV2,TGTGCCAGCAGTGAACAGATGCGTTTGAATGAGCAGTTCTTC,CASSEQMRLNEQFF
-,large,TRBJ1-6,TRBV19,TGTGCCAGTAGTAAGTCCCCCGGCCAAGCGGGTAATTCACCCCTCCACTTT,CASSKSPGQAGNSPLHF
-,large,TRBJ1-2,TRBV28,TGTGCCACCCGAACGACAGCAAACTATGGCTACACCTTC,CATRTTANYGYTF
TRBD2,medium-sized,TRBJ2-2,TRBV13,TGTGCCAGCAGCCGCCCAACTGGGACTAGCGGATACACCGGGGAGCTGTTTTTT,CASSRPTGTSGYTGELFF
-,few,TRBJ1-1,TRBV5-6,TGTGCCAGCAGCTTGGTTGGGGGGATGGAAGCTTTCTTT,CASSLVGGMEAFF
-,medium-sized,TRBJ1-4,TRBV5-1,TGCGCCAGCAGAGTCTCAGGTTCATCTAATGAAAAACTGTTTTTT,CASRVSGSSNEKLFF
-,medium-sized,TRBJ1-5,TRBV6-2/TRBV6-3,TGTGCCAACACCCTCGATAGCAATCAGCCCCAGCATTTT,CANTLDSNQPQHF
-,large,TRBJ1-4,TRBV19,TGTGCCAGTACAAGGATAAATGGCGAAAAACTGTTTTTT,CASTRINGEKLFF
-,large,TRBJ2-7,TRBV6-1,TGTGCCAGCGGGAGCTCCTACGAGCAGTACTTC,CASGSSYEQYF
-,-,TRBJ2-1,TRBV6-2/TRBV6-3,TGTGTCAGCGATCCCCAGAACAATGAGCAGTTCTTC,CVSDPQNNEQFF
-,-,TRBJ1-1,TRBV10-1,TGCGCCAGCAGTGAGTCGGGGGGGAACACTGAAGCTTTCTTT,CASSESGGNTEAFF
TRBD1,large,TRBJ2-7,TRBV6-1,TGTGCCAGCAGGCCGGGACAGGGAGTATATTTGCAGTACTTC,CASRPGQGVYLQYF
-,large,TRBJ2-3,TRBV18,TGTGCCAGCTCACCAAGGACCGGGTCGGGAACAGATACGCAGTATTTT,CASSPRTGSGTDTQYF
TRBD2,-,TRBJ2-1,TRBV27,TGTGCCAGCAGTTTGGTAGCGGGGGATAATGAGCAGTTCTTC,CASSLVAGDNEQFF
TRBD1,few,TRBJ2-2,TRBV5-1,TGCGCCAGCAGCTTTATGACAGGGGGCTTGCACACCGGGGAGCTGTTTTTT,CASSFMTGGLHTGELFF
-,large,TRBJ1-2,TRBV6-1,TGTGCCAGCAGTGAAGCGGCGGGTTTAAGGGGCTACACCTTC,CASSEAAGLRGYTF
-,large,TRBJ2-2,TRBV29-1,TGCAGCGCCAGAGCCGCCCCCGCGAACACCGGGGAGCTGTTTTTT,CSARAAPANTGELFF
-,hyperexpanded,TRBJ2-2,TRBV29-1,TGCAGCGTTGCCGTTGGCAGCGCGAACACCGGGGAGCTGTTTTTT,CSVAVGSANTGELFF
-,large,TRBJ1-5,TRBV19,TGTGCCAGTAGTATTCCGGGGGCACAGCCCCAGCATTTT,CASSIPGAQPQHF
TRBD2,-,TRBJ2-1,TRBV5-1,TGCGCCAGCACCCCGGTGGGCGGGGGGGAACTTGGGGAGCAGTTCTTC,CASTPVGGGELGEQFF
-,large,TRBJ1-3,TRBV18,TGTGCCAGCTCACCACCAACAGTCTCTGGAAACACCATATATTTT,CASSPPTVSGNTIYF
TRBD2,large,TRBJ2-1,TRBV20-1,TGCAGTGCTCCTCCTAGCGGGGGGATCGGCGACAATGAGCAGTTCTTC,CSAPPSGGIGDNEQFF
-,large,TRBJ2-7,TRBV19,TGTGCCAGTAGTCCGGGGCTAGGGCCCTACGAGCAGTACTTC,CASSPGLGPYEQYF
-,large,TRBJ1-6,TRBV6-5,TGTGCCAGCAGTGAACCCAGGGTCAGTTCACCCCTCCACTTT,CASSEPRVSSPLHF
-,medium-sized,TRBJ2-3,TRBV20-1,TGCAGTGCAGGGCGCGATACGCAGTATTTT,CSAGRDTQYF
-,-,TRBJ2-5,TRBV7-9,TGTGCCAGCAGCCGGGCCCTAGATCAAGAGACCCAGTACTTC,CASSRALDQETQYF
-,large,TRBJ1-5,TRBV20-1,TGCAGTGCTAGAGAGCATCAGCCCCAGCATTTT,CSAREHQPQHF
-,many,TRBJ1-4,TRBV5-1,TGCGCCAGCAGCTTGGAAAACCCCTTGAATGAAAAACTGTTTTTT,CASSLENPLNEKLFF
TRBD1,large,TRBJ1-2,TRBV29-1,TGCAGCGCAGACAGGGGGGACGGCTACACCTTC,CSADRGDGYTF
-,medium-sized,TRBJ1-6,TRBV3-1,TGTGCCAGCAGCCAAGAGAGGTTTCGTGTGTTGCCCCTCCACTTT,CASSQERFRVLPLHF
-,large,TRBJ2-1,TRBV6-2/TRBV6-3,TGTGCCAGCGGTCCCCAGAACAATGAGCAGTTCTTC,CASGPQNNEQFF
-,medium-sized,TRBJ2-7,TRBV11-2,TGTGCCAGCAGCTTAGCGCAGCGCTCCTACGAGCAGTACTTC,CASSLAQRSYEQYF
-,large,TRBJ2-2,TRBV28,TGTGCCAGCAGTTTATTTTACCTAGCGACGAACACCGGGGAGCTGTTTTTT,CASSLFYLATNTGELFF
-,medium-sized,TRBJ2-5,TRBV18,TGTGCCAGCTCACCCCCCGTGGGGGGCGGAAAAGAGACCCAGTACTTC,CASSPPVGGGKETQYF
-,large,TRBJ1-2,TRBV19,TGTGCCAGTACGGAGGGGCAGGGAAACTATGGCTACACCTTC,CASTEGQGNYGYTF